A single sample gave rise to the 9 T cell receptor beta chains below, sequenced in a study of early stage breast cancer tumors. Sequencing was performed with immunoSEQ multiplex PCR; in TCRdb, only in-frame clones are kept and a portion is missing. The table includes about 31,000 clones, over 70% detected once. Sequencing was performed on blood. These receptor sequences come from a person aged 40 to 49 with breast cancer.

The J gene is TRBJ1-1, the V gene TRBV20-1; no firm D call. V was shortened by 6 bases and J by 7 bases, with 12 bases between the two germline ends. Germline CDR1 reads DFQATT; CDR2 reads SNEGSKA (reference sequence). The CDR3 loop spans 11 amino acids. The CDR3 sequence: CSAQPGREAFF. CDR3 DNA sequence: TGCAGTGCGCAGCCAGGCCGTGAAGCTTTCTTT.

This clone was seen a few times. A read error may account for a junction end that differs from germline. V usage is TRBV28 and J usage is TRBJ1-1; possibly TRBD1 for D (5 bases). In germline, CDR1 is MDHEN, CDR2 SYDVKM. The CDR3 totals 13 residues. DNA for the CDR3: TGTGCCAGCAGTTCCCTGAAGCAGGGCAAGCGTCTCTTT. Translating gives CASSSLKQGKRLF.

The chain employs TRBV5-1 and TRBJ1-1, with a weak D call TRBD1 (6 bases). Germline CDR1 is SGHRS and CDR2 is YFSETQ. The CDR3 extends over 14 amino acids. Trimming stripped 2 bases from V and 6 bases from J, with 14 bases between. CDR3 bases: TGCGCCAGCAGCTTTCCGGGGGCGAGTTCTGAAGCTTTCTTT. Its protein product is CASSFPGASSEAFF.

This clone was observed a single time. V and J are TRBV9 and TRBJ2-6, with D possibly called TRBD1 or TRBD2 (6 bases each). Germline V gene sequence: CDR1 SGDLS, CDR2 YYNGEE. The CDR3 sequence is 20 residues long. The V and J ends lost 4 bases and 0 bases respectively, with 23 bases between them. Here the CDR3 reads CASSKNRGGGRSSGANVLTF. In DNA, the CDR3 is TGTGCCAGCAGCAAAAATAGAGGAGGGGGACGGAGCTCTGGGGCCAACGTCCTGACTTTC. Based on the CDR3 plus reference TRBV9 and TRBJ2-6, the full variable domain is DSGVTQTPKHLITATGQRVTLRCSPRSGDLSVYWYQQSLDQGLQFLIQYYNGEERAKGNILERFSAQQFPDLHSELNLSSLELGDSALYFCASSKNRGGGRSSGANVLTFGAGSRLTVL.

The chain links TRBV6-5 to TRBJ2-7; no clear D gene. Germline V gene lookup returns CDR1 MNHEY and CDR2 SVGAGI. The CDR3 length is 13 residues. Trimming left V 8 bases short and J 2 bases short, with 13 bases between. In nucleotides, the CDR3 is TGTGCCAGCGCTCGGCGGCAGACCTACGAGCAGTACTTC. This encodes CASARRQTYEQYF.

Here the CDR3 DNA reads TGTGCCAGCAGCTTAGGCCGGGGTAGAGGTGGAAACACAGATACGCAGTATTTT. Translated: CASSLGRGRGGNTDTQYF. The chain joins TRBV11-2 to TRBJ2-3; tentative D call: TRBD2 (5 bases). From germline, CDR1 is SGHAT and CDR2 FQNNGV. V dropped 1 base and J dropped 2 bases, with 19 bases sitting between them. This CDR3 has 18 residues.

The CDR3 nucleotides read TGTGCCAGCAGACAACCAGCAGGGGGGAACAAACACAATGAGCAGTTCTTC. It codes for CASRQPAGGNKHNEQFF. The genes are TRBV11-3 and TRBJ2-1; D perhaps matches TRBD1 (7 bases). Trimming stripped 6 bases from V and 5 bases from J, with 23 bases between. Per the germline V gene, CDR1 is SGHNT and CDR2 is YENEEA. The CDR3 is 17 residues long.

The table lists this clone with a few counts. The chain combines TRBV29-1 with TRBJ2-7; TRBD2 agrees at 13 bases. From germline, CDR1 is SQVTM and CDR2 ANQGSEA. The V gene end was trimmed by 6 bases and the J gene end by 6 bases; junction bases not matched to a gene: 5. This CDR3 contains 13 residues. Here the CDR3 reads CSVTGTSGIEQYF. CDR3 DNA: TGCAGCGTGACCGGGACTAGCGGGATCGAGCAGTACTTC.

The CDR3 nucleotides are TGTGCCAGTAGTATCGGCCGGATTAGCAATCAGCCCCAGCATTTT. Its protein product is CASSIGRISNQPQHF. The chain couples TRBV19 to TRBJ1-5; D is unclear. The length of the CDR3 is 15 residues. In germline, CDR1 is LNHDA, CDR2 SQIVND (reference sequence). The germline V and J ends were trimmed by 3 bases and 0 bases, with 9 bases remaining between them.